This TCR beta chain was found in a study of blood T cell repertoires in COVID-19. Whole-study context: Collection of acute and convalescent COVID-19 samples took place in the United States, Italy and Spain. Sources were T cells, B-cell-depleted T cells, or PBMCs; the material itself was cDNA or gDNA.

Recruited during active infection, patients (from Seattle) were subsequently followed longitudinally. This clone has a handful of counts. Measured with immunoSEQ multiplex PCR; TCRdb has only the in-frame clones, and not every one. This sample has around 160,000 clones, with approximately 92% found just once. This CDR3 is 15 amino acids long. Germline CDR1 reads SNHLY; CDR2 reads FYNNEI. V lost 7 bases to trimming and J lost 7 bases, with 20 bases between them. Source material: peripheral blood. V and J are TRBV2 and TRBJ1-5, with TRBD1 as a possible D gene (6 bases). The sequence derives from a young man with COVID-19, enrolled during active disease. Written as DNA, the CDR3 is TGTGCCAGCACCGGGGGGCCAGGGAATCAGCAGCCCCAGCATTTT. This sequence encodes CASTGGPGNQQPQHF.